This paragraph covers one T cell receptor (beta chain) sequence. This entry comes from a study of cytomegalovirus exposure and HLA in healthy donors. PCR involved 60 Vbeta and 13 Jbeta primers. Generated by immunoSEQ multiplex PCR, the TCRdb table keeps only in-frame clones and is missing some. In the table there are 250,000 or so clones, about nine tenths of which are singletons. Sequenced material: PBMCs. The sequence came from a girl aged 2 to 10 in good health and CMV-seronegative.

Here the CDR3 DNA reads TGCAGCGAAGGACAGGGTGACACTGAAGCTTTCTTT. Amino acid sequence: CSEGQGDTEAFF. V gene TRBV29-1 combines with J gene TRBJ1-1; 8 nucleotides match TRBD1. This CDR3 comprises 12 residues. The germline CDR1 and CDR2 sequences are SQVTM and ANQGSEA. V shed 7 bases and J 3 bases; nucleotides not matched to a gene: 4.